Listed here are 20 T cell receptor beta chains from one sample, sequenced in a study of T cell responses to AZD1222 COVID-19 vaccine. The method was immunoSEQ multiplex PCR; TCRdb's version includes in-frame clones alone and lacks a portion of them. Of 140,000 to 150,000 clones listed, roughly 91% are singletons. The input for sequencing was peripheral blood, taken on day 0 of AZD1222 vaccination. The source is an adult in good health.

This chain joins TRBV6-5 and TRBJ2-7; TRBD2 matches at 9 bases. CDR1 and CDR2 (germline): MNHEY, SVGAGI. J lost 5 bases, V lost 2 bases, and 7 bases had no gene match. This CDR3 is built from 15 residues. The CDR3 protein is CASSYRGSGSHEQYF. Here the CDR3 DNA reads TGTGCCAGCAGTTACCGGGGTAGCGGGAGCCACGAGCAGTACTTC.

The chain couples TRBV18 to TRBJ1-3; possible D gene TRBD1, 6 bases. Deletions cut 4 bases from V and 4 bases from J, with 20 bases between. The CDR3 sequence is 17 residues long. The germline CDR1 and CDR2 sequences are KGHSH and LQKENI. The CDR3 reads CASSLTNTAGQGNTIYF. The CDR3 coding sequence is TGTGCCAGCTCACTAACGAACACGGCGGGACAAGGAAACACCATATATTTT.

CDR3 protein: CASSFLTLNTEAFF. The CDR3 nucleotides are TGTGCCAGCAGCTTCCTCACCTTGAACACTGAAGCTTTCTTT. The rearrangement uses TRBV5-6 and TRBJ1-1; D gene uncertain. Germline V CDR1 and CDR2: SGHDT, YYEEEE. The CDR3 has 14 residues. V dropped 2 bases and J dropped 0 bases, with 8 bases sitting between them.

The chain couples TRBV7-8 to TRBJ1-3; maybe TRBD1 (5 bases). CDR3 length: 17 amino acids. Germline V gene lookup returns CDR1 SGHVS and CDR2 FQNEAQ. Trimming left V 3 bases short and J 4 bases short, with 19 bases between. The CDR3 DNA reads TGTGCCAGCAGCTTCTACCCAGGGATATACTCCGGAAACACCATATATTTT. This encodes CASSFYPGIYSGNTIYF.

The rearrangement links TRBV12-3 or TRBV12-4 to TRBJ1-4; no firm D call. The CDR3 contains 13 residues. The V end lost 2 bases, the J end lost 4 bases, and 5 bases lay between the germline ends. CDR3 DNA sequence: TGTGCCAGCAGTTTAAGAAGTAATGAAAAACTGTTTTTT. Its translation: CASSLRSNEKLFF.

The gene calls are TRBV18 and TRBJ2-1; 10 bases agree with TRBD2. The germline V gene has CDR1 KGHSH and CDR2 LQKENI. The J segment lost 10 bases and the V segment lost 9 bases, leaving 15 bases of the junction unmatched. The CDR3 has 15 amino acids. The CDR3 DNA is TGTGCCAGTTTACCGGGACTAGCGACCGGCGCCGAGCAGTTCTTC. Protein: CASLPGLATGAEQFF.

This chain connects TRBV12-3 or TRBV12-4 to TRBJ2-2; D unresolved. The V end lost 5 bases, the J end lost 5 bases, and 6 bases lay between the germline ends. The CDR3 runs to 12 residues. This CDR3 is CASSPGTGELFF. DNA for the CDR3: TGTGCCAGCAGTCCCGGGACCGGGGAGCTGTTTTTT.

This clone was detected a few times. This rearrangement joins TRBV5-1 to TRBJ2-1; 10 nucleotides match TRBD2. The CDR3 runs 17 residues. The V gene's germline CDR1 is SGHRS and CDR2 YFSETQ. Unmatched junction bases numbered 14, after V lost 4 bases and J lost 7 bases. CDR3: CASSPGSSGGIINEQFF. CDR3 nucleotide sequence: TGCGCCAGCAGCCCTGGGTCTAGCGGGGGCATAATAAATGAGCAGTTCTTC.

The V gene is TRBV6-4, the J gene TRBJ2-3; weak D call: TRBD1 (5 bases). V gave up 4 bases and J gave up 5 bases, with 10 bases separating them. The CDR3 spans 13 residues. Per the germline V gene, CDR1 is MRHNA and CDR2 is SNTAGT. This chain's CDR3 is CASSVTVGDTQYF. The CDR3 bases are TGTGCCAGCAGTGTGACAGTAGGAGATACGCAGTATTTT.

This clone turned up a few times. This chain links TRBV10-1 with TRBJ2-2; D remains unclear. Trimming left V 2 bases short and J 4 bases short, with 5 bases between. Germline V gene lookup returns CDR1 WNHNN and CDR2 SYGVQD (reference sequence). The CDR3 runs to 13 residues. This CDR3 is CASSETGTGELFF. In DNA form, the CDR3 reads TGCGCCAGCAGTGAGACGGGCACCGGGGAGCTGTTTTTT.

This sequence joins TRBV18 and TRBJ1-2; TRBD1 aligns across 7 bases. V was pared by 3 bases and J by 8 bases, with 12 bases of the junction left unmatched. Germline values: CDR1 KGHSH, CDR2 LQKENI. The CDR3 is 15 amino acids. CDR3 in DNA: TGTGCCAGCTCACCCTATGACAGGGCCTTGATGGGCTACACCTTC. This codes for CASSPYDRALMGYTF.

CDR3 coding DNA: TGTGCCAGCAGCTCGCGACAGGGTACCAACACCGGGGAGCTGTTTTTT. This translates into CASSSRQGTNTGELFF. The chain joins TRBV7-9 to TRBJ2-2; 7 bases fit TRBD1. V gave up 4 bases and J gave up 2 bases; unmatched junction bases: 7. CDR1 SEHNR and CDR2 FQNEAQ come from the germline V gene (reference sequence). The length of the CDR3 is 16 residues.

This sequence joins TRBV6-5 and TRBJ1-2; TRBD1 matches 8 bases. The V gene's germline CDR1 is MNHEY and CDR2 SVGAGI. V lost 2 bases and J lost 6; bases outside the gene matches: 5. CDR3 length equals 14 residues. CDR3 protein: CASSYPGGVDGYTF. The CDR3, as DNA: TGTGCCAGCAGTTACCCAGGGGGCGTAGATGGCTACACCTTC.

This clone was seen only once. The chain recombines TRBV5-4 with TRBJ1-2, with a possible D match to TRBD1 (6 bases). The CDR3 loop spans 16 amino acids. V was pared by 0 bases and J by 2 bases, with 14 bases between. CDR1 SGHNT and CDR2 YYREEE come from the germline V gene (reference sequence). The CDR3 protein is CASSLAWTEKNYGYTF. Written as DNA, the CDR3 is TGTGCCAGCAGCTTGGCGTGGACAGAAAAAAACTATGGCTACACCTTC.

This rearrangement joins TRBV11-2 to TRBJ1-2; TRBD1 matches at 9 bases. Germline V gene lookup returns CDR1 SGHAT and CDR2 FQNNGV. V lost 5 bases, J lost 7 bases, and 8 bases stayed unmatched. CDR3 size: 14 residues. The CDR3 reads CASSPSLTGGGYTF. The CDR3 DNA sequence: TGTGCCAGCAGCCCTAGCCTGACAGGGGGTGGCTACACCTTC.

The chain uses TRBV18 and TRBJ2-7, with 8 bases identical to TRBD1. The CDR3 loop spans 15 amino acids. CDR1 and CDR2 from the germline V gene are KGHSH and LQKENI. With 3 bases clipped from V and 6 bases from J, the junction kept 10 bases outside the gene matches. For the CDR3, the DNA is TGTGCCAGCTCACCGAAGTCTGGACAGGGCGGCGAGCAGTACTTC. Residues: CASSPKSGQGGEQYF.

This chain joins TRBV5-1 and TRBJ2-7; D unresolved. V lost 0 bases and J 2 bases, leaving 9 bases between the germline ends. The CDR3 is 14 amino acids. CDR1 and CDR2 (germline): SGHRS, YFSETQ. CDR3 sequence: CASSLGPMTYEQYF. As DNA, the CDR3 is TGCGCCAGCAGCTTGGGCCCCATGACCTACGAGCAGTACTTC.

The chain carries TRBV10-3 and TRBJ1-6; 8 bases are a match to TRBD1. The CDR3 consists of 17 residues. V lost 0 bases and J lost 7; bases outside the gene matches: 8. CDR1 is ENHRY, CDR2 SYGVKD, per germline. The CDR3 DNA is TGTGCCATCAGTGAGTCGGTAGCAGGGGGCGTAAATTCACCCCTCCACTTT. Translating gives CAISESVAGGVNSPLHF.

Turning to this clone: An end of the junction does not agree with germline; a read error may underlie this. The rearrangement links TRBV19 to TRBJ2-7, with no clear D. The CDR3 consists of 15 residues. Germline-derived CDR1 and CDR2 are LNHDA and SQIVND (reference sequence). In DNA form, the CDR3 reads TGTGCCAGTACCAAAAACCCGACCACCTCCCACGAGCAGTACTTC. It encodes CASTKNPTTSHEQYF.

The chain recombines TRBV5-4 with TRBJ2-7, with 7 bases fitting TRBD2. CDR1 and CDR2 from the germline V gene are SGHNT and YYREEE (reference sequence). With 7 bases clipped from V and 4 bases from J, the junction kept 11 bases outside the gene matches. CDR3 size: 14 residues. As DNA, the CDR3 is TGTGCCAGCGGGTCGTGGGGGGGATCATACGAGCAGTACTTC. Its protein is CASGSWGGSYEQYF.